Below are 17 T cell receptor beta chains sequenced from a single sample in a study of CD8+ T cells in alopecia areata. Treatment reported: oral pan-JAK inhibitor, 5-10 mg twice daily. Extracted RNA was reverse transcribed into cDNA, the sequencing template. Some clones are missing from TCRdb's copy, which holds only in-frame ones; the method was immunoSEQ multiplex PCR. The sample records approximately 220,000 clones, around two fifths being singletons. Sequencing was performed on CD4+ T cells sorted from blood, taken at approximately week 30, from a patient treated with tofacitinib. These receptors were obtained from a human donor with alopecia areata.

The chain links TRBV30 to TRBJ1-2, with 8 bases fitting TRBD1. CDR1 GTSNPN and CDR2 SVGIG come from the germline V gene (reference sequence). This CDR3 is built from 16 residues. V trimming: 4 bases; J trimming: 4 bases; junction bases outside the gene matches: 14. The CDR3 DNA follows: TGTGCCTGGATTCACCAGGGGGCTCCCCGCAGCTATGGCTACACCTTC. Residues: CAWIHQGAPRSYGYTF.

CDR3: CATSRGTDSNQPQHF. The DNA of the CDR3 is TGTGCCACCAGCAGAGGGACCGATAGCAATCAGCCCCAGCATTTT. J is TRBJ1-5 and V is TRBV15; D is uncertain. Deletions cut 1 base from V and 0 bases from J, with 7 bases between. CDR1 is LNHNV, CDR2 YYDKDF, per germline (reference sequence). The CDR3 sequence is 15 residues long. The full variable domain, completed using reference TRBV15 and TRBJ1-5, is DAMVIQNPRYQVTQFGKPVTLSCSQTLNHNVMYWYQQKSSQAPKLLFHYYDKDFNNEADTPDNFQSRRPNTSFCFLDIRSPGLGDTAMYLCATSRGTDSNQPQHFGDGTRLSIL.

V gene TRBV30 combines with J gene TRBJ1-4, with D unresolved. The germline CDR1 and CDR2 sequences are GTSNPN and SVGIG (reference sequence). The CDR3 runs 15 residues. Trimming removed 4 bases at V and 0 bases at J, with 12 bases between. The CDR3 DNA reads TGTGCCTGGAAGGAGTCAACATCAACTAATGAAAAACTGTTTTTT. It is translated as CAWKESTSTNEKLFF.

J is TRBJ1-2 and V is TRBV6-1, with a possible D match to TRBD1 (6 bases). The CDR3 has 16 residues. Trimming cost V 3 bases and J 2 bases, with 16 bases left between them. CDR1 MNHNS and CDR2 SASEGT come from the germline V gene. CDR3 in DNA: TGTGCCAGCAGTGATGTACAGGGCGTTCGGAACTATGGCTACACCTTC. It is translated as CASSDVQGVRNYGYTF.

The chain is built from TRBV6-1 and TRBJ2-7; D might be TRBD2 (5 bases). The CDR3 totals 15 residues. Germline-derived CDR1 and CDR2 are MNHNS and SASEGT. V dropped 2 bases and J dropped 4 bases, with 15 bases sitting between them. CDR3 loop: CASSEKGGRSYEQYF. CDR3 in DNA: TGTGCCAGCAGTGAAAAAGGAGGCAGGAGTTACGAGCAGTACTTC.

The V and J genes are TRBV29-1 and TRBJ1-1, with a tentative D call TRBD1 (5 bases). Germline loops: CDR1 SQVTM, CDR2 ANQGSEA. Trimming stripped 8 bases from V and 4 bases from J, with 17 bases between. This CDR3 comprises 13 residues. The CDR3 is CSTPGGGGTEAFF. The DNA of the CDR3 is TGCAGCACACCCGGGGGGGGTGGCACTGAAGCTTTCTTT. Filled out from reference TRBV29-1 and TRBJ1-1, the complete variable domain reads SAVISQKPSRDICQRGTSLTIQCQVDSQVTMMFWYRQQPGQSLTLIATANQGSEATYESGFVIDKFPISRPNLTFSTLTVSNMSPEDSSIYLCSTPGGGGTEAFFGQGTRLTVV.

The V call is TRBV18, the J call TRBJ1-1; tentative D call: TRBD1 (6 bases). This CDR3 is 13 amino acids long. V was cut by 6 bases and J by 1 base, with 9 bases left in between. Germline CDR1 reads KGHSH; CDR2 reads LQKENI. The CDR3 reads CASSWDKNTEAFF. CDR3 sequence (DNA): TGTGCCAGCTCGTGGGACAAGAACACTGAAGCTTTCTTT.

The chain links TRBV9 to TRBJ2-7, with TRBD2 as a possible D gene (6 bases). Trimming stripped 4 bases from V and 4 bases from J, with 12 bases between. Looked up from germline, CDR1 is SGDLS and CDR2 is YYNGEE. The CDR3 is 13 residues long. The CDR3 bases are TGTGCCAGCAGCACCCGGGACTTGTACGAGCAGTACTTC. It yields the protein CASSTRDLYEQYF. Full variable domain (missing parts from reference TRBV9 and TRBJ2-7): DSGVTQTPKHLITATGQRVTLRCSPRSGDLSVYWYQQSLDQGLQFLIQYYNGEERAKGNILERFSAQQFPDLHSELNLSSLELGDSALYFCASSTRDLYEQYFGPGTRLTVT.

The rearrangement joins TRBV30 to TRBJ1-5; 7 nucleotides line up with TRBD1. The trim removed 1 base at V and 8 bases at J, leaving 5 bases unmatched. CDR1 is GTSNPN and CDR2 is SVGIG in the germline V gene (reference sequence). The CDR3 has 13 amino acids. Here the CDR3 reads CAWSAGGKKPQHF. CDR3 in DNA: TGTGCCTGGAGTGCAGGGGGAAAAAAGCCCCAGCATTTT.

This rearrangement joins TRBV30 to TRBJ2-3, with 16 bases aligning to TRBD2. In germline, CDR1 is GTSNPN, CDR2 SVGIG (reference sequence). This CDR3 is built from 19 residues. J lost 0 bases, V lost 1 base, and 7 bases had no gene match. The CDR3 DNA is TGTGCCTGGAGTGCGGGACTAGCGGGAGGGCCCTCAAGCACAGATACGCAGTATTTT. Amino acids: CAWSAGLAGGPSSTDTQYF.

A few counts support this clone. The rearrangement joins TRBV29-1 to TRBJ2-7; 9 bases fit TRBD1. Germline assignment: CDR1 SQVTM and CDR2 ANQGSEA. V dropped 5 bases and J dropped 0; count of bases not matched to a gene: 8. CDR3 size: 15 residues. CDR3 sequence reads: CSVTKPGQGSYEQYF. The CDR3 nucleotides are TGCAGCGTTACCAAGCCGGGACAGGGCTCCTACGAGCAGTACTTC.

This clone was counted only a few times. The chain carries TRBV7-9 and TRBJ1-1; weak D call: TRBD1 (5 bases). Germline V gene data show CDR1 as SEHNR and CDR2 as FQNEAQ (reference sequence). This CDR3 comprises 15 residues. With 5 bases removed from V and 8 bases from J, the gap between germline ends came to 21 bases. CDR3 bases: TGTGCCAGCAGCCCGGATGGGGCCCGAACACTGGAAGCTTTCTTT. It codes for CASSPDGARTLEAFF. Drawing the rest from reference TRBV7-9 and TRBJ1-1, the complete variable domain is DTGVSQNPRHKITKRGQNVTFRCDPISEHNRLYWYRQTLGQGPEFLTYFQNEAQLEKSRLLSDRFSAERPKGSFSTLEIQRTEQGDSAMYLCASSPDGARTLEAFFGQGTRLTVV.

This clone occurred a few times. This chain uses TRBV14 with TRBJ1-5, with D possibly TRBD1 on 5 matching bases. The germline gives CDR1 SGHDN, CDR2 FVKESK. The CDR3 contains 13 residues. V was cut by 9 bases and J by 5 bases, with 14 bases left in between. CDR3 DNA sequence: TGTGCCAGTTCACCGGGGCCAGATCAGCCCCAGCATTTT. Encoded protein: CASSPGPDQPQHF.

This clone was recorded a few times. The chain joins TRBV5-5 to TRBJ2-3; D not resolved. V was pared by 2 bases and J by 2 bases, with 9 bases between. CDR1 and CDR2 from the germline V gene are SGHKS and YYEKEE (reference sequence). The CDR3 sequence is 14 residues long. The CDR3 loop reads CASSLRSHTDTQYF. CDR3 nucleotide sequence: TGTGCCAGCAGCTTACGGTCTCACACAGATACGCAGTATTTT.

The chain couples TRBV10-3 to TRBJ2-1, with D possibly TRBD2 on 6 matching bases. Germline V gene lookup returns CDR1 ENHRY and CDR2 SYGVKD. The V end lost 6 bases, the J end lost 8 bases, and 20 bases lay between the germline ends. CDR3 length: 15 amino acids. The CDR3 protein is CAISPGLTPYDEQFF. DNA for the CDR3: TGTGCCATCAGCCCGGGACTTACCCCTTACGATGAGCAGTTCTTC.

The chain combines TRBV7-9 with TRBJ1-6; 10 bases line up with TRBD1. CDR1 and CDR2 (germline): SEHNR, FQNEAQ (reference sequence). The CDR3 has 15 residues. V lost 5 bases to trimming and J lost 8 bases; unmatched junction nucleotides: 6. The CDR3 bases are TGTGCCAGCAGCGAGGACAGGGGGGGCCATTCACCCCTCCACTTT. Translation gives CASSEDRGGHSPLHF.

This sequence joins TRBV27 and TRBJ2-1; no reliable D call. V shed 5 bases and J shed 3 bases, with 11 bases lying between them. This CDR3 comprises 14 residues. Germline CDR1 and CDR2: MNHEY and SMNVEV (reference sequence). CDR3 nucleotide sequence: TGTGCCAGCAGTCCTAGAGGTGTCTACAATGAGCAGTTCTTC. Its protein is CASSPRGVYNEQFF.